One sample yielded the 28 T cell receptor beta chains listed below, sequenced in a study of OX40 agonist ivuxolimab in advanced cancers. The repertoire was sequenced with immunoSEQ multiplex PCR; TCRdb's copy has only in-frame clones and lacks some. The sample lists about 68,000 clones, about 83% occurring once. Sample: CD4+ or CD8+ T cells sorted from blood, taken in a trial of the OX40 agonist ivuxolimab. These receptors all stem from an adult with an advanced solid tumor such as melanoma, head and neck, liver or kidney cancer.

The chain couples TRBV7-9 to TRBJ1-3, with D maybe TRBD1 (5 bases). The CDR3 covers 15 residues. V dropped 3 bases and J dropped 0 bases, with 9 bases sitting between them. Germline-derived CDR1 and CDR2 are SEHNR and FQNEAQ (reference sequence). CDR3 loop: CASSLGDLSGNTIYF. CDR3 nucleotide sequence: TGTGCCAGCAGCTTGGGGGACCTCTCTGGAAACACCATATATTTT.

The chain uses TRBV6-5 and TRBJ1-6, with D hard to call. CDR1 is MNHEY, CDR2 SVGAGI, per germline. V dropped 9 bases and J dropped 7 bases, with 16 bases sitting between them. The CDR3 spans 14 residues. Here the CDR3 DNA reads TGTGCCAGTTTGAGATCAGATCTAAATTCACCCCTCCACTTT. It specifies CASLRSDLNSPLHF.

Regarding this clone: Within the sample, other DNA sequences also encode this same CDR3. The chain couples TRBV7-9 to TRBJ2-7; D remains unclear. Deletions cut 5 bases from V and 1 base from J, with 12 bases between. CDR3 size: 14 residues. Per the germline V gene, CDR1 is SEHNR and CDR2 is FQNEAQ (reference sequence). CDR3: CASSATGGSYEQYF. The CDR3 nucleotides read TGTGCCAGCAGCGCTACCGGTGGTTCCTACGAGCAGTACTTC.

CDR3: CASSFRGFYGYTF. The CDR3 nucleotides read TGTGCCAGCAGTTTCCGGGGGTTCTATGGCTACACCTTC. This chain joins TRBV27 and TRBJ1-2; TRBD1 might be the D (5 bases). Trimming shortened V by 3 bases and J by 4 bases, and 9 bases separated the two germline ends. The length of the CDR3 is 13 residues. Germline CDR1 and CDR2: MNHEY and SMNVEV (reference sequence).

The chain links TRBV6-5 to TRBJ2-7, with D perhaps assigned TRBD1 or TRBD2 (5 bases each). CDR3 size: 14 residues. Per germline, CDR1 MNHEY and CDR2 SVGAGI. V was clipped by 8 bases and J by 5 bases, with 19 bases between them. The CDR3 DNA reads as TGTGCCAGCGCCCCCCGGGACCGACCACACGAGCAGTACTTC. This sequence encodes CASAPRDRPHEQYF.

This clone was counted once. The genes are TRBV5-5 and TRBJ2-5; D is unclear. CDR1 is SGHKS and CDR2 is YYEKEE in the germline V gene (reference sequence). The V and J ends lost 0 bases and 14 bases respectively, with 14 bases between them. CDR3 length equals 12 residues. The CDR3 spells CASSLAALGEYF. The CDR3 coding sequence is TGTGCCAGCAGCTTGGCCGCACTCGGAGAATACTTC. The whole variable domain, remainder taken from reference TRBV5-5 and TRBJ2-5, is DAGVTQSPTHLIKTRGQQVTLRCSPISGHKSVSWYQQVLGQGPQFIFQYYEKEERGRGNFPDRFSARQFPNYSSELNVNALLLGDSALYLCASSLAALGEYFGPGTRLLVL.

The J gene is TRBJ2-3, the V gene TRBV27, with D possibly being TRBD2 (5 bases). This CDR3 comprises 16 residues. CDR1 and CDR2 from the germline V gene are MNHEY and SMNVEV (reference sequence). The ends were cut back, 7 bases at V and 0 bases at J, with 17 bases in the middle. CDR3 DNA: TGTGCCAGCACAAACGGACTTCGGGGAAGCACAGATACGCAGTATTTT. It specifies CASTNGLRGSTDTQYF.

This clone was counted only a few times. CDR3 in amino acids: CAISESGRGGNQPQHF. The CDR3 nucleotides are TGTGCCATCAGTGAGTCCGGGAGGGGGGGCAATCAGCCCCAGCATTTT. The rearrangement uses TRBV10-3 and TRBJ1-5; possible D gene TRBD1, 6 bases. Germline values: CDR1 ENHRY, CDR2 SYGVKD. This CDR3 contains 16 residues. V was trimmed by 0 bases and J by 2 bases, leaving 11 bases between them.

V is TRBV30 and J is TRBJ1-3; D is uncertain. Per germline, CDR1 GTSNPN and CDR2 SVGIG (reference sequence). The length of the CDR3 is 13 residues. The V end was cut by 4 bases, the J end by 4 bases, with 11 bases between. For the CDR3, the DNA is TGTGCCTGGAACGTGGGTGGCGGAAACACCATATATTTT. The encoded protein is CAWNVGGGNTIYF.

This clone occurred a few times. The sample holds other DNA sequences that translate to the same CDR3. The chain combines TRBV29-1 with TRBJ2-7; 13 bases agree with TRBD2. Germline loops: CDR1 SQVTM, CDR2 ANQGSEA. The CDR3 consists of 14 residues. V shed 4 bases, J shed 2 bases, and the junction held 2 bases outside the gene matches. The CDR3 reads CSVATSGGAYEQYF. The CDR3 DNA reads TGCAGCGTTGCCACTAGCGGGGGGGCCTACGAGCAGTACTTC.

The gene calls are TRBV18 and TRBJ2-5; D is ambiguous. This CDR3 is 17 amino acids long. V lost 2 bases to trimming and J lost 0 bases, with 16 bases between them. Germline CDR1 is KGHSH and CDR2 is LQKENI. The CDR3 DNA reads as TGTGCCAGCTCACCAACGGTGGTTTTAAGGGACCAAGAGACCCAGTACTTC. It encodes CASSPTVVLRDQETQYF.

The chain combines TRBV10-2 with TRBJ2-1; 8 bases fit TRBD2. The J segment lost 4 bases and the V segment lost 7 bases, leaving 9 bases of the junction unmatched. Germline CDR1 WSHSY, CDR2 SAAADI. CDR3 length: 15 residues. CDR3 residues: CASTSLRGAYNEQFF. As DNA, the CDR3 is TGCGCCAGCACGAGCTTGCGGGGGGCTTACAATGAGCAGTTCTTC.

CDR3 loop: CASTRQEFYEQYF. The DNA of the CDR3 is TGCGCCAGCACAAGACAAGAATTCTACGAGCAGTACTTC. The rearrangement links TRBV10-2 to TRBJ2-7; D is uncertain. The CDR3 has 13 residues. The germline CDR1 and CDR2 sequences are WSHSY and SAAADI. The germline V and J ends were trimmed by 7 bases and 3 bases, with 13 bases remaining between them.

The chain's CDR3 is CASSLNSGGTGPDTQYF. In DNA, the CDR3 is TGTGCCAGCAGTTTAAATTCGGGCGGGACAGGTCCAGATACGCAGTATTTT. The V and J genes are TRBV28 and TRBJ2-3; 8 bases agree with TRBD1. Losses at the gene ends were 2 bases for V and 4 bases for J; bases not matched to a gene: 11. The CDR3 totals 17 residues. CDR1 is MDHEN, CDR2 SYDVKM, per germline.

V usage is TRBV7-8 and J usage is TRBJ2-5; D may be TRBD1 or TRBD2 (5 bases each). Looked up from germline, CDR1 is SGHVS and CDR2 is FQNEAQ. The CDR3 contains 15 residues. The V end lost 5 bases, the J end lost 2 bases, and 15 bases lay between the germline ends. The CDR3 here is CASSDPYRTQETQYF. The CDR3 bases are TGTGCCAGCAGCGACCCATACAGGACTCAAGAGACCCAGTACTTC. The whole variable domain, filled in from reference TRBV7-8 and TRBJ2-5, reads GAGVSQSPRYKVAKRGQDVALRCDPISGHVSLFWYQQALGQGPEFLTYFQNEAQLDKSGLPSDRFFAERPEGSVSTLKIQRTQQEDSAVYLCASSDPYRTQETQYFGPGTRLLVL.

This clone was observed a single time. Other DNA sequences within the sample encode an identical CDR3. The rearrangement links TRBV14 to TRBJ1-2; D not certain. The CDR3 is made up of 13 amino acids. Per germline, CDR1 SGHDN and CDR2 FVKESK. The germline V and J ends were trimmed by 0 bases and 8 bases, with 10 bases remaining between them. The CDR3 DNA is TGTGCCAGCAGCCAAGATGGGATATACGGCTACACCTTC. Protein product: CASSQDGIYGYTF.

This chain links TRBV7-2 with TRBJ2-5, with a possible D match to TRBD2 (5 bases). The germline V gene encodes CDR1 SGHTA and CDR2 FQGNSA. The length of the CDR3 is 13 residues. V gave up 5 bases and J gave up 4 bases, with 11 bases separating them. CDR3 region: CASSPGILETQYF. DNA for the CDR3: TGTGCCAGCAGCCCCGGGATCCTAGAGACCCAGTACTTC.

This chain joins TRBV19 and TRBJ2-7, with D maybe TRBD2 (6 bases). CDR3 length: 14 residues. With 5 bases removed from V and 0 bases from J, the gap between germline ends came to 11 bases. Germline CDR1 is LNHDA and CDR2 is SQIVND (reference sequence). CDR3 nucleotide sequence: TGTGCCAGTAGTTCCCCGGGGGTCTCCTACGAGCAGTACTTC. Translating gives CASSSPGVSYEQYF.

The V and J genes are TRBV10-3 and TRBJ2-1; the D gene is possibly TRBD2 (5 bases). V dropped 10 bases and J dropped 7 bases, with 14 bases sitting between them. From germline, CDR1 is ENHRY and CDR2 SYGVKD. This CDR3 is 12 amino acids long. CDR3 sequence: CATGIHTNEQFF. The DNA of the CDR3 is TGTGCCACGGGGATACATACGAATGAGCAGTTCTTC.

The V call is TRBV6-6, the J call TRBJ2-7; D remains ambiguous. The V gene lost 5 bases and the J gene lost 3 bases, with 11 bases spanning the gap. CDR1 and CDR2 from the germline V gene are MNHNY and SVGAGI (reference sequence). This CDR3 spans 13 amino acids. The CDR3 here is CASSPSAYYEQYF. The CDR3 DNA reads TGTGCCAGCAGTCCCTCGGCGTACTACGAGCAGTACTTC.

The CDR3 DNA reads as TGTGCCCTCTGGCCCAGTGAGCAGTTCTTC. Translation gives CALWPSEQFF. The chain has TRBV30 and TRBJ2-1; D is unresolved. The CDR3 has 10 amino acids. Trimming cost V 8 bases and J 9 bases, with 11 bases left between them. In germline, CDR1 is GTSNPN, CDR2 SVGIG (reference sequence).

The J gene is TRBJ2-5, the V gene TRBV11-2, with 14 bases lining up with TRBD2. The CDR3 is 16 residues long. Germline CDR1 and CDR2: SGHAT and FQNNGV. Trimming removed 5 bases from V and 2 bases from J; junction bases left unmatched: 4. The DNA of the CDR3 is TGTGCCAGCAGCCAGGGACTAGCGGGGGAACAAGAGACCCAGTACTTC. This codes for CASSQGLAGEQETQYF.

The rearrangement joins TRBV7-9 to TRBJ1-1, with unresolved D. In germline, CDR1 is SEHNR, CDR2 FQNEAQ (reference sequence). V lost 3 bases and J 2 bases, leaving 7 bases between the germline ends. The CDR3 runs 13 residues. The CDR3 sequence: CASSLGSNTEAFF. CDR3 coding DNA: TGTGCCAGCAGCTTGGGTTCAAACACTGAAGCTTTCTTT. Looking up the rest from reference TRBV7-9 and TRBJ1-1 gives the full variable domain: DTGVSQNPRHKITKRGQNVTFRCDPISEHNRLYWYRQTLGQGPEFLTYFQNEAQLEKSRLLSDRFSAERPKGSFSTLEIQRTEQGDSAMYLCASSLGSNTEAFFGQGTRLTVV.

The chain combines TRBV5-4 with TRBJ1-6; a weak D match, TRBD1 (6 bases). The germline gives CDR1 SGHNT, CDR2 YYREEE (reference sequence). CDR3 length: 17 amino acids. The V end was cut by 4 bases, the J end by 0 bases, with 14 bases between. The CDR3: CASSEIQGSSYNSPLHF. The DNA for the CDR3 is TGTGCCAGCAGCGAAATACAGGGAAGCTCCTATAATTCACCCCTCCACTTT.

The J gene is TRBJ2-5, the V gene TRBV4-1; 7 bases align to TRBD2. The V segment lost 0 bases and the J segment 0 bases; nucleotides outside the gene matches: 7. The CDR3 loop spans 17 amino acids. Looked up from germline, CDR1 is MGHRA and CDR2 is YSYEKL. Written as DNA, the CDR3 is TGCGCCAGCAGCCAAGATCCGACTAGCAGCAACCAAGAGACCCAGTACTTC. Amino acids: CASSQDPTSSNQETQYF.

This chain connects TRBV7-9 to TRBJ1-1, with D uncertain. CDR1 is SEHNR and CDR2 is FQNEAQ in the germline V gene (reference sequence). V dropped 1 base and J dropped 1 base, with 13 bases sitting between them. This CDR3 is built from 16 residues. The DNA for the CDR3 is TGTGCCAGCAGCTTAGATGTGCAGGCGGGGAACACTGAAGCTTTCTTT. Amino acids: CASSLDVQAGNTEAFF.

This clone has at least ten counts. The gene calls are TRBV28 and TRBJ2-7, with D possibly being TRBD1 or TRBD2 (6 bases each). The V and J ends lost 4 bases and 4 bases respectively, with 17 bases between them. CDR1 is MDHEN, CDR2 SYDVKM, per germline. The CDR3 is 15 amino acids. CDR3 in DNA: TGTGCCAGCAGTTCCCACGGGGGCGGCTCTTACGAGCAGTACTTC. The encoded protein is CASSSHGGGSYEQYF.

This clone was observed a handful of times. The V call is TRBV5-4, the J call TRBJ1-6; a possible D gene is TRBD1 (5 bases). Trimming cost V 3 bases and J 0 bases, with 10 bases left between them. CDR3 length: 16 amino acids. Germline V gene data show CDR1 as SGHNT and CDR2 as YYREEE (reference sequence). As DNA, the CDR3 is TGTGCCAGCAGCTGGTCGGGGCCCTCCTATAATTCACCCCTCCACTTT. It codes for CASSWSGPSYNSPLHF.